The next 17 T cell receptor beta chains were all read from a single sample in a study of blood T cell repertoires in COVID-19. The data were produced by immunoSEQ multiplex PCR, yet TCRdb's version contains in-frame clones alone and is incomplete. The sample holds about 310,000 clones, approximately 89% seen once. Material for sequencing was PBMCs or T cells enriched from blood (not recorded which). Receptors originate from a woman between 40 and 50 years old who had recovered from COVID-19.

This chain links TRBV10-3 with TRBJ1-3; no firm D call. Germline V CDR1 and CDR2: ENHRY, SYGVKD. The CDR3 spans 15 residues. The V gene lost 0 bases and the J gene lost 0 bases, with 6 bases spanning the gap. Here the CDR3 reads CAISESSDSGNTIYF. The CDR3 nucleotides read TGTGCCATCAGTGAGTCGTCAGACTCTGGAAACACCATATATTTT.

J is TRBJ1-2 and V is TRBV7-9; no definite D call. This CDR3 has 14 amino acids. Trimming stripped 1 base from V and 2 bases from J, with 8 bases between. Germline V gives CDR1 SEHNR, CDR2 FQNEAQ (reference sequence). For the CDR3, the DNA is TGTGCCAGCAGCTTAGAGAGTCAAAACTATGGCTACACCTTC. Amino acids: CASSLESQNYGYTF. Full variable domain (rest looked up from reference TRBV7-9 and TRBJ1-2): DTGVSQNPRHKITKRGQNVTFRCDPISEHNRLYWYRQTLGQGPEFLTYFQNEAQLEKSRLLSDRFSAERPKGSFSTLEIQRTEQGDSAMYLCASSLESQNYGYTFGSGTRLTVV.

The genes are TRBV5-1 and TRBJ2-7; 15 nucleotides align to TRBD2. This CDR3 is 15 amino acids long. Losses at the gene ends were 4 bases for V and 7 bases for J; bases not matched to a gene: 6. CDR1 is SGHRS, CDR2 YFSETQ, per germline. CDR3 sequence: CASSPGLAGGGEQYF. DNA of the CDR3: TGCGCCAGCAGCCCGGGACTAGCGGGGGGTGGGGAGCAGTACTTC.

This chain uses TRBV7-9 with TRBJ2-1; 13 nucleotides match TRBD2. The CDR3 sequence is 16 residues long. Germline assignment: CDR1 SEHNR and CDR2 FQNEAQ (reference sequence). J gave up 7 bases and V 4 bases, and 7 bases lay outside the gene matches. In nucleotides, the CDR3 is TGTGCCAGCAGCTCACTAGCGGGAGGGCCAGGTAATGAGCAGTTCTTC. Translating gives CASSSLAGGPGNEQFF.

The rearrangement uses TRBV5-4 and TRBJ2-3, with D perhaps TRBD2 (6 bases). Trimming removed 4 bases at V and 4 bases at J, with 13 bases between. Germline CDR1 reads SGHNT; CDR2 reads YYREEE (reference sequence). The CDR3 has 14 amino acids. The CDR3 bases are TGTGCCAGCAGCAATACTAGGGAGGCAGATACGCAGTATTTT. Its protein is CASSNTREADTQYF.

The chain carries TRBV15 and TRBJ1-4; D not certain. Germline V gene sequence: CDR1 LNHNV, CDR2 YYDKDF (reference sequence). The CDR3 length is 16 residues. Trimming cost V 0 bases and J 3 bases, with 11 bases left between them. CDR3 residues: CATSRDLWAANEKLFF. The CDR3 nucleotides are TGTGCCACCAGCAGAGATCTGTGGGCCGCTAATGAAAAACTGTTTTTT.

The gene calls are TRBV19 and TRBJ1-5; possibly TRBD1 for D (5 bases). The germline CDR1 and CDR2 sequences are LNHDA and SQIVND (reference sequence). V was pared by 6 bases and J by 0 bases, with 12 bases between. CDR3 size: 15 residues. CDR3: CASSDYGGSNQPQHF. Written as DNA, the CDR3 is TGTGCCAGTAGCGACTACGGGGGTAGCAATCAGCCCCAGCATTTT.

The chain uses TRBV11-3 and TRBJ2-1, with no clear D. The CDR3 contains 13 residues. V was cut by 6 bases and J by 5 bases, with 11 bases left in between. Germline CDR1 is SGHNT and CDR2 is YENEEA. Here the CDR3 DNA reads TGTGCCAGCAGGGTTGAGAGCGACAATGAGCAGTTCTTC. It translates to CASRVESDNEQFF.

The chain combines TRBV4-1 with TRBJ1-4, with D unresolved. Per germline, CDR1 MGHRA and CDR2 YSYEKL. The length of the CDR3 is 13 residues. Trimming removed 4 bases from V and 5 bases from J, with 8 bases in between. CDR3 sequence: CASSPGLNEKLFF. For the CDR3, the DNA is TGCGCCAGCAGCCCAGGATTGAATGAAAAACTGTTTTTT.

The V and J genes are TRBV28 and TRBJ2-7; 9 bases are shared with TRBD2. This CDR3 contains 14 residues. The germline CDR1 and CDR2 sequences are MDHEN and SYDVKM. The V and J ends lost 7 bases and 3 bases, in that order; junction bases with no gene match: 7. The CDR3 reads CASNLSGGDYEQYF. CDR3 nucleotides: TGTGCCAGCAATCTTAGCGGGGGCGACTACGAGCAGTACTTC.

The chain couples TRBV18 to TRBJ1-1; D remains ambiguous. Germline V gene data show CDR1 as KGHSH and CDR2 as LQKENI. The CDR3 length is 15 residues. V was pared by 3 bases and J by 1 base, with 12 bases between. CDR3 DNA: TGTGCCAGCTCACCCCTCCCCCAGGAGAACACTGAAGCTTTCTTT. This translates into CASSPLPQENTEAFF. Drawing the rest from reference TRBV18 and TRBJ1-1, the complete variable domain is NAGVMQNPRHLVRRRGQEARLRCSPMKGHSHVYWYRQLPEEGLKFMVYLQKENIIDESGMPKERFSAEFPKEGPSILRIQQVVRGDSAAYFCASSPLPQENTEAFFGQGTRLTVV.

The chain carries TRBV5-1 and TRBJ2-1, with D tentatively TRBD2 (6 bases). The CDR3 totals 16 residues. Germline loops: CDR1 SGHRS, CDR2 YFSETQ. The V end was cut by 0 bases, the J end by 2 bases, with 12 bases between. The CDR3 DNA sequence: TGCGCCAGCAGCTTGGAAGGGACTCGGACCTACAATGAGCAGTTCTTC. It is translated as CASSLEGTRTYNEQFF.

This chain joins TRBV19 and TRBJ2-5; D uncertain. The CDR3 is 12 residues long. V was trimmed by 3 bases and J by 3 bases, leaving 5 bases between them. Germline CDR1 is LNHDA and CDR2 is SQIVND (reference sequence). CDR3 sequence: CASSIEKETQYF. CDR3 coding DNA: TGTGCCAGTAGTATCGAGAAAGAGACCCAGTACTTC.

V gene TRBV3-1 (or the pseudogene TRBV3-2) combines with J gene TRBJ1-2; 10 positions match TRBD1. J gave up 8 bases and V 1 base, and 4 bases lay outside the gene matches. The CDR3 has 14 amino acids. The germline V gene has CDR1 LGHDT and CDR2 YNNKEL (reference sequence). CDR3: CASSQVGTGAGYTF. In DNA, the CDR3 is TGTGCCAGCAGCCAAGTCGGGACAGGGGCCGGCTACACCTTC.

Notes on this clone: One end of the junction fails to match germline, which may point to a read error. The V call is TRBV7-7, the J call TRBJ2-1, with TRBD1 identical over 8 bases. Germline assignment: CDR1 SSHAT and CDR2 FNYEAQ (reference sequence). The CDR3 is 14 residues long. Written as DNA, the CDR3 is TGTGCTAGCAGCTTGGACAGGGCGGATAATGAGCAGTTCTTC. Protein: CASSLDRADNEQFF. Based on the CDR3 plus reference TRBV7-7 and TRBJ2-1, the full variable domain is GAGVSQSPRYKVTKRGQDVTLRCDPISSHATLYWYQQALGQGPEFLTYFNYEAQPDKSGLPSDRFSAERPEGSISTLTIQRTEQRDSAMYRCASSLDRADNEQFFGPGTRLTVL.

A remark on this clone: This specimen includes other DNA sequences encoding the same CDR3. CDR3 coding DNA: TGCAGCGTGGGCGGAGGCACAGATACGCAGTATTTT. It encodes CSVGGGTDTQYF. The rearrangement links TRBV29-1 to TRBJ2-3; the D is unclear. The germline V gene has CDR1 SQVTM and CDR2 ANQGSEA. CDR3 length equals 12 residues. V was clipped by 6 bases and J by 1 base, with 8 bases between them.

The V and J genes are TRBV7-3 and TRBJ1-1, with D hard to call. CDR3 length: 14 amino acids. Trimming left V 2 bases short and J 1 base short, with 8 bases between. The germline V gene encodes CDR1 SGHTA and CDR2 FQGTGA. The CDR3 nucleotides read TGTGCCAGCAGCTTAGCGGGTACGAACACTGAAGCTTTCTTT. Protein sequence: CASSLAGTNTEAFF.